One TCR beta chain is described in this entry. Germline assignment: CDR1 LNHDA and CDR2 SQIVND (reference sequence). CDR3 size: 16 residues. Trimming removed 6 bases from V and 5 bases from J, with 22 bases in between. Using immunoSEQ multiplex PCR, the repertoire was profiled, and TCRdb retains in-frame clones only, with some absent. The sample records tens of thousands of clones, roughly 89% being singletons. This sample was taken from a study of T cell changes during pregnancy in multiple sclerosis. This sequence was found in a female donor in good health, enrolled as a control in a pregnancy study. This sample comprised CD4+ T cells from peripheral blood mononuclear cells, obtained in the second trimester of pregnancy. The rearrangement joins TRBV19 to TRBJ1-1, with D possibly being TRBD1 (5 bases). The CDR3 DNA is TGTGCCAGTAGCACACAGGCAGGACCCAAGGGGACTGAAGCTTTCTTT. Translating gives CASSTQAGPKGTEAFF.